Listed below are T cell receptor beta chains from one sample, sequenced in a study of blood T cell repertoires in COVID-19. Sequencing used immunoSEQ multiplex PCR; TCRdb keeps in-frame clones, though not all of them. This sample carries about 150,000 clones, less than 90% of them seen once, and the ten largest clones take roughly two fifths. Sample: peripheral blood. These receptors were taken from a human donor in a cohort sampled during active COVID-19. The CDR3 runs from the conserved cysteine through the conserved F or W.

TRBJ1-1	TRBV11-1	CASSFGTGLNTEAFF
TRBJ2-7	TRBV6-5	CASSYSNQGNEQYF
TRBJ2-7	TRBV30	CAWSVTSGVHEQYF
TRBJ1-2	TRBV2	CASSITVRPNYGYTF
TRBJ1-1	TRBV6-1	CASSDGQAMNTEAFF
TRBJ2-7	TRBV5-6	CASSLKQTGANYEQYF
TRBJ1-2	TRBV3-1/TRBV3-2	CASSQREVFYTF
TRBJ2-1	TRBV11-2	CASSLGRDNEQFF
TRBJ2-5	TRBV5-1	CASSLIGVEVQETQYF
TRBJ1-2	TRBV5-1	CASSLAPDTGPGYTF
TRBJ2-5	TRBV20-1	CSAQLGETQYF
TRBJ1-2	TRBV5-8	CASSPHTGYGYTF
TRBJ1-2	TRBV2	CASSYGGDRGYYGYTF
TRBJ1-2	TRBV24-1	CATSEYRGYGYTF
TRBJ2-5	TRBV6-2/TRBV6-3	CASSYVPGQRKETQYF
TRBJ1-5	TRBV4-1	CASSQRPEGRNQPQHF
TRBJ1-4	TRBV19	CASSPTGSGEKLFF
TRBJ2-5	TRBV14	CASSQPGFAGLQETQYF
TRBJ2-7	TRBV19	CASGFWGAYEQYF
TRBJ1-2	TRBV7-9	CASSPWTGAILSNYGYTF
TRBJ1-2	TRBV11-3	CASSPGQRTNYGYTF
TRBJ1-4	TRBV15	CATSPTPGTRSVNEKLFF
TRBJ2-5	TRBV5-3	CARSGQGSEETQYF
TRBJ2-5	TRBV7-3	CASSSLASETQYF
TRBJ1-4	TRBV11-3	CASSLGDREKLFF
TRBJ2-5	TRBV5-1	CASSLAPNQETQYF
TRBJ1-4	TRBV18	CASSTLPGTGYEKLFF
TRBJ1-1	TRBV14	CASSLNLNTEAFF
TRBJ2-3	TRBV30	CAWNEGGLVDTQYF
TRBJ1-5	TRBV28	CASTRALWSNQPQHF
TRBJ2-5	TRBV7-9	CASTTYRENQETQYF
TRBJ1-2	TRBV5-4	CASSSRGVGGFDGYTF
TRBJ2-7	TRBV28	CASSLYGSYEQYF
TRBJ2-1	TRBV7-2	CASSLGMARALYNEQFF
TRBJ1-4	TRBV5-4	CASSATAGDNEKLFF
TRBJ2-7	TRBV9	CASSPRGQAYEQYF
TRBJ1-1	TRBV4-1	CASSQIGTEAFF
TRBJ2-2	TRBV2	CASSESGGAGGELFF
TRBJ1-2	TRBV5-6	CASSPTGGKGYGYTF
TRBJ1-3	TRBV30	CAWTPSPGGNTIYF
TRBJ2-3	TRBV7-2	CASRRGGYTDTQYF
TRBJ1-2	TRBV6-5	CASRLQGVSYGYTF
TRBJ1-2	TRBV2	CASNRGEGYTF
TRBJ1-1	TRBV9	CASSVDSTPTEAFF
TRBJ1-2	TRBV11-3	CASSPPGQGYLYGYTF
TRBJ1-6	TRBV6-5	CASSYGGRPYNSPLHF
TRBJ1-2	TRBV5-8	CASSLVTGYGYTF
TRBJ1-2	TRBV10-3	CAISDGQSRNGYTF
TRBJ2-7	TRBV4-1	CASSQGGGAYEQYF
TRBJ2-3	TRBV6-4	CASSERAGASADTQYF
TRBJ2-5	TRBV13	CASSSEGRETQYF
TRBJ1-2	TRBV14	CASSQVRGYGYTF
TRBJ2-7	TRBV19	CASSPRDRAYEQYF
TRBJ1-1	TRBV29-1	CSVVPGGYTEAFF
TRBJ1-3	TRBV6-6	CASSTRHVSGNTIYF